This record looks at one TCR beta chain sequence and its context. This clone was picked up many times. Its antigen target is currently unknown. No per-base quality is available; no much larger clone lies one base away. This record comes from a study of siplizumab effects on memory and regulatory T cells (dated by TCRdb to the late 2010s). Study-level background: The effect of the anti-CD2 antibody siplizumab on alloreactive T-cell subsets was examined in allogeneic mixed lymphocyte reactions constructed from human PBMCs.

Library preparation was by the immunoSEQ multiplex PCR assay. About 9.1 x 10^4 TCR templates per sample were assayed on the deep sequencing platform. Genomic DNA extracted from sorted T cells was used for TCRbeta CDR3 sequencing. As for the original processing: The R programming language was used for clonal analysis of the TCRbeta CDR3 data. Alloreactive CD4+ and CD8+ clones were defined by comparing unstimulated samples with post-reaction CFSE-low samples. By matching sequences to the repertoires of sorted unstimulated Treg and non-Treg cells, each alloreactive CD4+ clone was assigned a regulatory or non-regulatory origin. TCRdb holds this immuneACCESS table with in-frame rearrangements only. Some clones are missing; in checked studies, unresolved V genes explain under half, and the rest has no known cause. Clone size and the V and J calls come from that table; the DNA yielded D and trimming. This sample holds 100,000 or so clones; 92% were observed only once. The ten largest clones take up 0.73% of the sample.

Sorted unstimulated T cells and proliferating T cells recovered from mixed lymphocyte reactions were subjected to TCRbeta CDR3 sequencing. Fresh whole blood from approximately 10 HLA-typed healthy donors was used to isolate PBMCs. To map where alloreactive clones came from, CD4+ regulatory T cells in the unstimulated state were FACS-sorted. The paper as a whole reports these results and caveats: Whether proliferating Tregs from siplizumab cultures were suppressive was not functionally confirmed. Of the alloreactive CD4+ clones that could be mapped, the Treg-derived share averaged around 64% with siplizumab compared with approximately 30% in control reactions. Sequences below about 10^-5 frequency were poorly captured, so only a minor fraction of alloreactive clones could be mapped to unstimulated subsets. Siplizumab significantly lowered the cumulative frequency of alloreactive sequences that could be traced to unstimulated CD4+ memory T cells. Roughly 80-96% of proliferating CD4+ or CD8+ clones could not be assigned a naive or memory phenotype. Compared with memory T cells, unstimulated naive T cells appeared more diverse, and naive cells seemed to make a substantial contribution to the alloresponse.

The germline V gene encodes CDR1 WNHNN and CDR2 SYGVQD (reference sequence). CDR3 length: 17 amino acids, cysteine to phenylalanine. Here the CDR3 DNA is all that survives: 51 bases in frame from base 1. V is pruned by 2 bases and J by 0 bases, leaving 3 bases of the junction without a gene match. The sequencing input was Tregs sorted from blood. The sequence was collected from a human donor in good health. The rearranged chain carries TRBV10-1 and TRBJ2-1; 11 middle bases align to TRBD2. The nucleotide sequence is TGCGCCAGCAGTGAGGCTAGCGGGAGGTACTCCTACAATGAGCAGTTCTTC. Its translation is CASSEASGRYSYNEQFF.